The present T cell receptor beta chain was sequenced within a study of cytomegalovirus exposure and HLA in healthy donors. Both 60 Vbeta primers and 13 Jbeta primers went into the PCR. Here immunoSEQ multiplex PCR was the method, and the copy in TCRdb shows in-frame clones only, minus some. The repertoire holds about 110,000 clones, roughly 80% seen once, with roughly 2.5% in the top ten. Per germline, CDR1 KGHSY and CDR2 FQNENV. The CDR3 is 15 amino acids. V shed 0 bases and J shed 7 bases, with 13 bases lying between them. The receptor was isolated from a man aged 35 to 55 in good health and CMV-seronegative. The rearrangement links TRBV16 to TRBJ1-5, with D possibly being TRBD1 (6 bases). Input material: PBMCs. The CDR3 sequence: CASSQSRAGDQPQHF. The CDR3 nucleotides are TGTGCCAGCAGCCAATCTCGGGCAGGGGACCAGCCCCAGCATTTT.